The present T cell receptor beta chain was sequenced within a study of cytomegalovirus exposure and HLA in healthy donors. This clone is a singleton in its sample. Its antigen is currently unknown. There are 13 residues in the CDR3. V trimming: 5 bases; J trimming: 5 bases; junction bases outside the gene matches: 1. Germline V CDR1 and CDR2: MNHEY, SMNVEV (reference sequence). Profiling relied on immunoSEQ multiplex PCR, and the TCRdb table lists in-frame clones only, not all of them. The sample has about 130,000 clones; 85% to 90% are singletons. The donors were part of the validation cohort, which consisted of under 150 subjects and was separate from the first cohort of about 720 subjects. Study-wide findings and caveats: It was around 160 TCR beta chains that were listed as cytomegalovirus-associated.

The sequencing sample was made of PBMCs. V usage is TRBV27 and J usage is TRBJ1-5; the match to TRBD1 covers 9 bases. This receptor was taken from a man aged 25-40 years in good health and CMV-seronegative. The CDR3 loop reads CASSTGGYQPQHF. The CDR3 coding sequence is TGTGCCAGCAGTACAGGGGGCTATCAGCCCCAGCATTTT.